This section outlines one T cell receptor (beta chain) sequence together with its context. Its antigen is not identified. The data were taken from a study of OX40 agonist ivuxolimab in advanced cancers. General study findings and limits: Among expanded peripheral T cells, antigen specificity went undetermined. Relative to CD4+ cells, CD8+ T cells on average had more expanded clones. Among the lowest levels of clonal expansion were found in partial responders at 0.1-3.0 mg/kg.

Cycle 7 day 1, cycle 4 day 1, and baseline were the timepoints at which blood was sampled. This table comes from immunoSEQ multiplex PCR, and its TCRdb copy is limited to in-frame clones, with some not included. The sample lists under 65,000 clones; roughly 87% were seen once. This CDR3 is built from 16 residues. Between the trimmed V and J ends, which lost 0 bases and 8 bases, there was a span of 19 bases. Germline CDR1 is MNHNS and CDR2 is SASEGT. The TCR comes from an adult with an advanced solid tumor such as melanoma, head and neck, liver or kidney cancer. This material consisted of CD4+ or CD8+ T cells sorted from blood, taken in a trial of the OX40 agonist ivuxolimab. This chain joins TRBV6-1 and TRBJ1-2; D is unresolved. CDR3 region: CASSEARAGVSWGYTF. CDR3 DNA: TGTGCCAGCAGTGAAGCGAGAGCAGGCGTTAGCTGGGGCTACACCTTC.